This T cell receptor (beta chain) stems from a study of T-cell memory formation after mild COVID-19. Study-wide background: Clusters of TCRs were largely donor specific.

Libraries for TCRalpha and TCRbeta carried sample barcodes and unique molecular identifiers via 5'RACE. TCRdb re-called the 5' RACE reads through MiXCR, storing one row per CDR3 protein. The table lists 550,000 to 650,000 distinct CDR3 sequences, roughly 17% of them singletons. Whole-study results and caveats: Researchers found some responding clones in pre-infection memory, a sign that cross-reactive memory joined.

V was pared by 3 bases and J by 5 bases, with 7 bases of the junction left unmatched. The CDR3 covers 15 residues. Germline lookup yields CDR1 SGHDT and CDR2 YYEEEE. Ten or more counts support this clonotype. Its antigen remains unknown. The chain carries TRBV5-6 and TRBJ1-1; TRBD1 agrees at 10 bases. The source material was PBMCs or a T cell subset sorted from them (not recorded which). This clonotype originated in an adult woman who had mild COVID-19 (a few samples of this study predate the infection). Cell type and time point are not known. CDR3 amino acids: CASSSGTGVGTEAFF. Here the CDR3 DNA reads TGTGCCAGCAGCTCAGGGACAGGGGTGGGGACTGAAGCTTTCTTT.